The 8 T cell receptor beta chains in this list originate from one sample, sequenced in a study of cytomegalovirus exposure and HLA in healthy donors. Vbeta (60) and Jbeta (13) primers were used in the PCR. The protocol was immunoSEQ multiplex PCR, while the TCRdb copy is restricted to in-frame clones and leaves out a portion. This table holds approximately 97,000 clones, around four fifths found once. The sample comprised PBMCs. The source is a woman between 40 and 50 years old in good health and CMV-seropositive.

CDR3 residues: CASSRGPGHEQYF. The CDR3, as DNA: TGTGCCAGCAGCAGGGGCCCGGGCCACGAGCAGTACTTC. The chain combines TRBV6-5 with TRBJ2-7; tentatively, D is TRBD1 (6 bases). V was clipped by 6 bases and J by 5 bases, with 14 bases between them. The CDR3 contains 13 residues. CDR1 and CDR2 (germline): MNHEY, SVGAGI.

The J gene is TRBJ2-7, the V gene TRBV19, with TRBD1 as a possible D gene (6 bases). CDR3 length equals 16 residues. Between the trimmed V and J ends, which lost 5 bases and 4 bases, there was a span of 21 bases. The germline V gene encodes CDR1 LNHDA and CDR2 SQIVND (reference sequence). CDR3: CASSVQGIGPSYEQYF. CDR3 coding DNA: TGTGCCAGTAGTGTACAGGGAATAGGTCCCTCTTACGAGCAGTACTTC.

The genes are TRBV19 and TRBJ2-7, with 10 bases lining up with TRBD2. Trimming cost V 8 bases and J 4 bases; bases outside gene matches: 11. Germline V gene lookup returns CDR1 LNHDA and CDR2 SQIVND (reference sequence). This CDR3 spans 15 amino acids. The CDR3 protein is CASESSGRFIYEQYF. CDR3 sequence (DNA): TGTGCCAGTGAATCTAGCGGGAGATTCATTTACGAGCAGTACTTC.

The V call is TRBV13, the J call TRBJ2-1; D is undetermined. The CDR3 consists of 14 residues. Germline V lookup: CDR1 PRHDT, CDR2 FYEKMQ (reference sequence). V lost 1 base and J lost 7, with 11 bases in between. The CDR3 sequence: CASSLDSARNEQFF. The CDR3 DNA follows: TGTGCCAGCAGCTTAGATTCTGCCAGGAATGAGCAGTTCTTC. Looking up the rest from reference TRBV13 and TRBJ2-1 gives the full variable domain: AAGVIQSPRHLIKEKRETATLKCYPIPRHDTVYWYQQGPGQDPQFLISFYEKMQSDKGSIPDRFSAQQFSDYHSELNMSSLELGDSALYFCASSLDSARNEQFFGPGTRLTVL.

The chain uses TRBV5-1 and TRBJ1-2; 7 positions agree with TRBD1. This CDR3 comprises 17 residues. The ends lost 0 bases at V and 8 bases at J; junction bases unmatched: 16. The germline CDR1 and CDR2 sequences are SGHRS and YFSETQ. Here the CDR3 DNA reads TGCGCCAGCAGCTTGGGCCCCCCAATCGAGACAGGGAGAGGCTACACCTTC. Translation: CASSLGPPIETGRGYTF.

The chain links TRBV15 to TRBJ1-5; tentatively, D is TRBD1 (5 bases). Germline-derived CDR1 and CDR2 are LNHNV and YYDKDF (reference sequence). V shed 5 bases and J shed 0 bases, with 17 bases lying between them. This CDR3 has 17 residues. CDR3 sequence: CATSAWGDLHSNQPQHF. The CDR3 nucleotides read TGTGCCACCAGCGCATGGGGGGACCTCCATAGCAATCAGCCCCAGCATTTT.

The V call is TRBV19, the J call TRBJ1-5; TRBD1 might be the D (5 bases). In germline, CDR1 is LNHDA, CDR2 SQIVND (reference sequence). The CDR3 runs 16 residues. With 1 base removed from V and 2 bases from J, the gap between germline ends came to 12 bases. The CDR3 is CASSIAQAGGNQPQHF. In nucleotides, the CDR3 is TGTGCCAGTAGTATAGCGCAGGCGGGGGGCAATCAGCCCCAGCATTTT. The complete variable domain, with remaining parts taken from reference TRBV19 and TRBJ1-5, reads DGGITQSPKYLFRKEGQNVTLSCEQNLNHDAMYWYRQDPGQGLRLIYYSQIVNDFQKGDIAEGYSVSREKKESFPLTVTSAQKNPTAFYLCASSIAQAGGNQPQHFGDGTRLSIL.

The chain couples TRBV2 to TRBJ2-1, with 9 bases that match TRBD2. The germline CDR1 and CDR2 sequences are SNHLY and FYNNEI. The CDR3 consists of 14 residues. V shed 7 bases and J 6 bases; nucleotides not matched to a gene: 7. In nucleotides, the CDR3 is TGTGCCAGCAAAGGGGCGGGAGGGCCCAATGAGCAGTTCTTC. Translation gives CASKGAGGPNEQFF.